Following are 18 T cell receptor beta chains from one sample sequenced in a study of response to subunit inactivated influenza vaccine. TCRdb processed the RT-PCR reads anew with MiXCR; each CDR3 protein has one entry. There are 500,000 to 600,000 distinct CDR3 sequences in the sample; around 13% occur only once, and about an eighth lies in the top ten. Sequenced material: PBMCs from blood, taken around seven weeks after vaccination. These receptors were collected from a man in his forties or fifties who received an inactivated influenza vaccine.

In its sample, this clonotype was seen a few times. Written as DNA, the CDR3 is TGTGCCAGCAGCGTAGACGCGGGAAGGGGATACGAGCAGTACTTC. Translating it yields CASSVDAGRGYEQYF. The V and J genes are TRBV9 and TRBJ2-7, with D possibly TRBD2 on 6 matching bases. The length of the CDR3 is 15 residues. Trimming removed 0 bases at V and 4 bases at J, with 14 bases between. The germline CDR1 and CDR2 sequences are SGDLS and YYNGEE.

This clonotype was recorded a few times. The rearrangement uses TRBV6-5 and TRBJ2-7; possible D gene TRBD2, 6 bases. CDR1 is MNHEY, CDR2 SVGAGI, per germline. Trimming stripped 4 bases from V and 5 bases from J, with 15 bases between. The CDR3 loop spans 14 amino acids. This chain's CDR3 is CASSFRPGVHEQYF. The CDR3 coding sequence is TGTGCCAGCAGTTTCCGTCCGGGAGTCCACGAGCAGTACTTC.

The sample holds a few counts of this clonotype. The chain recombines TRBV10-3 with TRBJ2-7, with 12 bases that match TRBD2. V shed 10 bases and J 7 bases; nucleotides not matched to a gene: 11. CDR1 ENHRY and CDR2 SYGVKD come from the germline V gene. The CDR3 is 14 residues long. The CDR3 is CATATSGSLPEQYF. In DNA, the CDR3 is TGTGCCACGGCGACTAGCGGGAGTCTTCCGGAGCAGTACTTC.

The V gene is TRBV7-2, the J gene TRBJ2-7; unclear D gene. The V and J ends lost 5 bases and 2 bases respectively, with 10 bases between them. This CDR3 region has 13 residues. Germline values: CDR1 SGHTA, CDR2 FQGNSA. The CDR3 nucleotides read TGTGCCAGCAGCATCATGGACGCCTACGAGCAGTACTTC. Translated, it gives CASSIMDAYEQYF.

This clonotype was seen a handful of times. This chain joins TRBV20-1 and TRBJ2-1, with D perhaps being TRBD1 or TRBD2 (6 bases each). V was shortened by 7 bases and J by 6 bases, with 19 bases between the two germline ends. This CDR3 has 14 residues. Per the germline V gene, CDR1 is DFQATT and CDR2 is SNEGSKA (reference sequence). CDR3 nucleotides: TGCAGTGTGGTCAGAGGGGGGATTAGCAATGAGCAGTTCTTC. Translation gives CSVVRGGISNEQFF.

The chain is built from TRBV4-2 and TRBJ2-7, with D hard to call. The CDR3 is 17 residues long. The V end lost 0 bases, the J end lost 0 bases, and 15 bases lay between the germline ends. From germline, CDR1 is LGHNA and CDR2 YNFKEQ. This CDR3 is CASSQDPARSGSYEQYF. DNA of the CDR3: TGTGCCAGCAGCCAAGATCCGGCTAGATCGGGCTCCTACGAGCAGTACTTC.

Many counts were recorded for this clonotype. This sequence joins TRBV2 and TRBJ2-7; no reliable D call. The CDR3 is 13 amino acids. The germline CDR1 and CDR2 sequences are SNHLY and FYNNEI. Trimming removed 3 bases at V and 0 bases at J, with 6 bases between. The CDR3 DNA reads as TGTGCCAGCAGTGAGGTGTCCTCCTACGAGCAGTACTTC. Protein: CASSEVSSYEQYF.

This clonotype was seen more than once but under ten times. The rearrangement links TRBV11-2 to TRBJ2-1, with a weak D call TRBD2 (7 bases). Trimming removed 3 bases from V and 8 bases from J, with 26 bases in between. Germline CDR1 is SGHAT and CDR2 is FQNNGV. The CDR3 runs to 18 residues. CDR3 in amino acids: CASSFRGSLEGGGYEQFF. CDR3 in DNA: TGTGCCAGCAGCTTTAGGGGCAGTTTGGAGGGGGGGGGATATGAGCAGTTCTTC.

This clonotype has at least ten counts. The V gene is TRBV12-3 or TRBV12-4, the J gene TRBJ1-1; no clear D gene. This CDR3 spans 11 amino acids. V lost 6 bases to trimming and J lost 9 bases, with 11 bases between them. For the CDR3, the DNA is TGTGCCAGCAGCCAAGCGGAGAAAGCTTTCTTT. Its translation: CASSQAEKAFF.

The chain uses TRBV5-4 and TRBJ1-2; D uncertain. This CDR3 is built from 14 residues. Germline CDR1 reads SGHNT; CDR2 reads YYREEE (reference sequence). Trimming removed 1 base from V and 8 bases from J, with 15 bases in between. DNA of the CDR3: TGTGCCAGCAGCTTGCGGGAAGGGTCAGGCGGCTACACCTTC. It is translated as CASSLREGSGGYTF.

This clonotype has ten or more counts. The V call is TRBV29-1, the J call TRBJ2-2, with D possibly being TRBD1 (6 bases). Germline V gene sequence: CDR1 SQVTM, CDR2 ANQGSEA. Trimming cost V 4 bases and J 2 bases, with 11 bases left between them. CDR3 length: 14 residues. In DNA, the CDR3 is TGCAGCGTTGGGGGACACAGCAACACCGGGGAGCTGTTTTTT. Residues: CSVGGHSNTGELFF.

This clonotype occurred a few times. The chain has TRBV12-5 and TRBJ1-1; 9 nucleotides agree with TRBD1. V lost 1 base to trimming and J lost 7 bases; unmatched junction nucleotides: 7. The CDR3 has 15 residues. Germline CDR1 is LGHNT and CDR2 is FRNRAP. This CDR3 is CASGLAQTGGGEAFF. CDR3 coding DNA: TGTGCTAGTGGTTTGGCCCAAACAGGGGGCGGTGAAGCTTTCTTT.

This clonotype was seen at least ten times. The chain combines TRBV29-1 with TRBJ2-1; 7 nucleotides align to TRBD2. V shed 3 bases, J shed 9 bases, and the junction held 8 bases outside the gene matches. This CDR3 spans 13 amino acids. The germline CDR1 and CDR2 sequences are SQVTM and ANQGSEA. CDR3 region: CSVDLGRAAEQFF. CDR3 in DNA: TGCAGCGTTGACTTGGGGAGGGCCGCTGAGCAGTTCTTC.

The J gene is TRBJ2-1, the V gene TRBV6-2 or TRBV6-3; D uncertain. The V gene's germline CDR1 is MNHEY and CDR2 SVGEGT. Trimming took 7 bases from V and 9 from J, leaving 13 bases between them. The length of the CDR3 is 12 residues. CDR3 DNA sequence: TGTGCCAGCACCTCACCAGGTTTTGAGCAGTTCTTC. Translation gives CASTSPGFEQFF.

The chain recombines TRBV28 with TRBJ2-6; D call uncertain. The CDR3 is 14 residues long. V gave up 6 bases and J gave up 2 bases, with 8 bases separating them. Germline CDR1 MDHEN, CDR2 SYDVKM. Written as DNA, the CDR3 is TGTGCCAGCAGAACCTCAACTGGGGCCAACGTCCTGACTTTC. Its translation: CASRTSTGANVLTF.

The chain has TRBV29-1 and TRBJ2-5; the D gene is possibly TRBD1 (5 bases). This CDR3 has 12 amino acids. Trimming cost V 8 bases and J 4 bases, with 14 bases left between them. Germline CDR1 is SQVTM and CDR2 is ANQGSEA. CDR3 amino acids: CSMGQGIETQYF. In DNA, the CDR3 is TGCAGCATGGGGCAGGGTATAGAGACCCAGTACTTC.

This chain links TRBV7-9 with TRBJ1-2; D is ambiguous. This CDR3 is built from 15 residues. Germline V gene sequence: CDR1 SEHNR, CDR2 FQNEAQ (reference sequence). V lost 5 bases and J lost 8, with 21 bases in between. Here the CDR3 reads CASSVLGQTARGYTF. The CDR3 bases are TGTGCCAGCAGCGTACTGGGCCAAACCGCTAGGGGCTACACCTTC.

The chain combines TRBV5-6 with TRBJ2-5, with D maybe TRBD1 (6 bases). V lost 5 bases, J lost 9 bases, and 17 bases lay in between. The germline V gene has CDR1 SGHDT and CDR2 YYEEEE. The CDR3 runs 13 residues. The CDR3 nucleotides are TGTGCCAGCAGTCCTAGGAGGCAGGGGTCCCAGTACTTC. Its protein is CASSPRRQGSQYF.